The 8 T cell receptor beta chains listed next were all sequenced from one sample in a study of response to subunit inactivated influenza vaccine. One entry per CDR3 protein, called by TCRdb with MiXCR from the RT-PCR reads. The table includes roughly 700,000 distinct CDR3 sequences, approximately 13% detected once. Here the sequenced sample was PBMCs from blood, taken approximately 15 days before vaccination. Receptor source: a man aged 45-60 years who received an inactivated influenza vaccine.

The chain employs TRBV10-3 and TRBJ2-1, with 10 bases identical to TRBD1. This CDR3 has 12 residues. J lost 13 bases, V lost 6 bases, and 6 bases had no gene match. Germline loops: CDR1 ENHRY, CDR2 SYGVKD. The CDR3 loop is CAIRGQGKEQFF. CDR3 coding DNA: TGTGCCATCAGGGGACAGGGGAAGGAACAGTTCTTC.

Many counts were recorded for this clonotype. The junction does not match germline at one end; this may be a read error. The chain links TRBV7-2 to TRBJ2-3; 8 nucleotides match TRBD2. CDR3 size: 16 residues. The germline gives CDR1 SGHTA, CDR2 FQGNSA. CDR3 sequence reads: CASSLGLAGGTDTQYF. CDR3 nucleotide sequence: TGCGCCAGCAGCTTGGGCCTAGCGGGCGGCACAGATACGCAGTATTTT.

The chain links TRBV20-1 to TRBJ2-7; 8 bases map to TRBD2. The CDR3 is made up of 14 amino acids. The junction had 6 bases not matched to a gene; V was cut back by 2 bases and J by 3 bases. Germline assignment: CDR1 DFQATT and CDR2 SNEGSKA (reference sequence). The CDR3 reads CSARIRGGLYEQYF. For the CDR3, the DNA is TGCAGTGCTAGAATCCGCGGGGGGCTCTACGAGCAGTACTTC.

This clonotype was recorded once. Given a much more abundant clone one base away, this may be a read error. The chain employs TRBV3-1 and TRBJ2-1; D unresolved. This CDR3 has 15 residues. Germline V gene lookup returns CDR1 LGHDT and CDR2 YNNKEL (reference sequence). CDR3 DNA sequence: TGTGCCTGCAGCCAAGACTCCGAACAGTACAATGAGCAGTTCTTC. Its protein is CACSQDSEQYNEQFF.

This clonotype was seen at least ten times. The chain employs TRBV15 and TRBJ2-5; D uncertain. Trimming stripped 5 bases from V and 5 bases from J, with 12 bases between. Germline values: CDR1 LNHNV, CDR2 YYDKDF (reference sequence). The length of the CDR3 is 13 residues. CDR3 protein: CATSPPSRETQYF. CDR3 nucleotides: TGTGCCACCAGCCCCCCTAGTAGGGAGACCCAGTACTTC.

This clonotype was detected a few times. The V call is TRBV7-2, the J call TRBJ1-5; D unresolved. There are 16 residues in the CDR3. With 3 bases removed from V and 0 bases from J, the gap between germline ends came to 12 bases. From germline, CDR1 is SGHTA and CDR2 FQGNSA. The chain's CDR3 is CASSFTGFYSNQPQHF. The CDR3 DNA follows: TGTGCCAGCAGCTTCACGGGTTTCTATAGCAATCAGCCCCAGCATTTT.

This clonotype turned up a few times. The rearrangement uses TRBV4-3 and TRBJ2-3, with TRBD1 matching over 9 bases. V shed 0 bases and J 4 bases; nucleotides not matched to a gene: 11. CDR1 and CDR2 (germline): LGHNA, YSLEER. There are 18 residues in the CDR3. DNA for the CDR3: TGCGCCAGCAGCCAAGATTGGGACTCCGGGACAGGGCCAGATACGCAGTATTTT. Translated, it gives CASSQDWDSGTGPDTQYF.

V usage is TRBV12-3 or TRBV12-4 and J usage is TRBJ2-1; 13 bases are shared with TRBD2. Trimming took 6 bases from V and 9 from J; bases not matched to a gene: 8. This CDR3 has 15 amino acids. This CDR3 reads CASRKTSGGAGEQFF. CDR3 sequence (DNA): TGTGCCAGCAGGAAAACTAGCGGGGGGGCCGGTGAGCAGTTCTTC.